Below, one T cell receptor beta chain is given with its context. The sample holds a few counts of this clone. Its target antigen remains unknown. Base qualities are not provided; no much larger clone lies one nucleotide away. The collaborating institutions used their own protocols to collect whole blood in K2EDTA tubes. For TCRbeta analysis, collaborators shipped samples in one of three forms: frozen whole blood, isolated PBMCs, or DNA extracted from either of those sample types. The sample is drawn from a study of blood T cell repertoires in COVID-19 (dated by TCRdb to the early 2020s). Some background on the complete study: Samples covering the acute and convalescent phases of COVID-19 were provided by collaborators in the United States, Italy and Spain. The prospective study material was composed of cDNA or gDNA derived from T cells, B-cell-depleted T cells, or PBMCs. Subjects who had been exposed to COVID-19, were actively infected with it, or had recovered from it provided the deeply sampled blood TCRbeta repertoires that made up the dataset. The repertoires were released in a freely available public database intended as a resource for research on the immune response to SARS-CoV-2. Samples were obtained from the ongoing ImmuneRACE study (first 160 participants) and from about 1,300 subjects provided by 6 global collaborators. Nearly every sample came with metadata listing a de-identified subject ID, COVID-19 status, age in years and sex. Where available, HLA class I and class II types were taken from metadata supplied by the sample provider and were not determined by assay-based typing.

TCRbeta CDR3 regions were amplified from genomic DNA by means of the immunoSEQ Assay, a bias-controlled multiplex PCR. The original methods were these. The number of nucleated cells in each sample was estimated from the amplification of reference gene primers within the assay. Sequence reads were collapsed and filtered to measure the absolute abundance of every unique TCRbeta CDR3 rearrangement. For each sample, productive Simpson clonality was calculated as the square root of Simpson's diversity index across productive rearrangements. TCRdb re-hosts the immuneACCESS table, in-frame sequences only. Its copies lack some clones; in the studies checked, an unresolved V gene accounts for under half of them, and the cause for the rest is not known. That table furnishes V, J and clone size, whereas the DNA furnished D and trimming. The sample table contains 55,000 to 75,000 clones; only one count was recorded for 88% of them. The leading ten clones occupy more than 3% of the sample.

The CDR3 goes from the cysteine to the phenylalanine over 13 residues. Solely the CDR3 DNA is kept, with 39 bases framed from the first base. The V end loses 11 bases and the J end loses 5 bases, and a stretch of 16 bases separates them. Overall study outcomes, separate from this receptor: Clinical and demographic metadata were provided uncurated, with the amount varying by source and participant.

This TCR derives from a human donor in a cohort sampled during active COVID-19. Source material: peripheral blood. The chain joins TRBV12-3 or TRBV12-4 to TRBJ1-5, with a tentative D gene TRBD1 over 5 matching bases. CDR3 loop: CAGRRGVYQPQHF. The DNA reads TGTGCCGGAAGGCGGGGGGTTTATCAGCCCCAGCATTTT.